This T cell receptor (beta chain) is from a study of T cell responses to AZD1222 COVID-19 vaccine (dated by TCRdb to about 2021). Looking at the study overall: A total of 240 or so trial participants underwent TCR sequencing, of whom around 210 had received two doses of AZD1222 and some 26 had received two doses of the MenACWY control vaccine. Trial participants were enrolled by age into 18-55, 56-69 and 70-plus year subgroups, with roughly 160, 29 and 62 TCR-sequenced participants respectively.

The CDR3 regions of human TCRbeta chains were analyzed by immunosequencing. The paper's data handling went like this. TCRs in the repertoires were compared against a reference library of SARS-CoV-2-specific TCRs that had been generated with the MIRA antigen-specificity platform. Breadth was defined as the fraction of unique TCRs that were SARS-CoV-2-associated. Depth was defined as the fraction of total T cells that were SARS-CoV-2-associated. Each spike-specific TCR was assigned to its reactive spike region and to a CD4 or CD8 class using the MIRA data. Log10-transformed breadth and depth values were compared by one-way ANOVA with Sidak's multiple comparisons tests. Held by TCRdb, this immuneACCESS table contains in-frame sequences only and omits some clones. Under half of the omission traces to an unresolved V gene where checked; the cause of the rest is unknown. Clone size and V and J calls were adopted from that table, with D and trimming inferred from the DNA. Across this sample there are 180,000 or so clones, with approximately 94% seen only once. The top ten constitute roughly 1% of the sample.

The sample holds one count of this clone. Its recognized antigen is unknown. No clone much larger than this one lies a single base away; base qualities are absent. The sample's time point label, in plain terms: about 28 days (+/-7) after the second vaccine dose. Because spike-specific TCR depth and breadth did not differ between the two schedules, AZD1222 recipients who got a second dose at roughly 4 weeks were pooled with those who got a second dose at roughly 12 weeks. Samples from vaccinated people were obtained from the UK trials COV001 and COV002, which included a single-blind randomized controlled phase 2/3 trial of AZD1222 (ChAdOx1 nCoV-19) in healthy adults. For TCRbeta chain sequencing, PBMC samples were collected from trial participants at day 0 and at day 28 after the second dose. General findings and caveats noted by the study authors: Reportedly, almost half of the unique spike-specific TCRs recognized epitopes lying outside the regions that are mutated in the B.1.351 and B.1.1.7 variants. In the small 56-69-year group, the increase in depth fell short of significance, most likely because of low power. Because no samples from the day 14 peak response were available, repertoires could be characterized only after the peak T cell response. The whole spike protein was spanned by vaccine-associated CD4 TCRs, and dominant responses were seen in regions 160-218 and 743-854. Spike-specific TCR breadth and depth rose significantly after two AZD1222 doses compared with day 0 and with MenACWY recipients. Conclusions about previously exposed vaccinees are limited, since just five or six AZD1222 recipients were seropositive for SARS-CoV-2 at baseline. Participants were mostly white British and included more females than males, and it was suggested by the authors that clonal diversity may have been underestimated.

The sequence came from an adult who received the AZD1222 COVID-19 vaccine. This specimen was peripheral blood, taken 28 days after the second AZD1222 dose.

The CDR3 region has the sequence CAWNRAREKLFF. The DNA sequence reads TGTGCCTGGAACAGGGCGAGGGAAAAACTGTTTTTT. Here the chain combines TRBV30 and TRBJ1-4, with TRBD1 tentatively as D gene (6 bases match). Trimming removed 4 bases from V and 8 bases from J, leaving 11 bases between the germline ends. The CDR3 runs 12 amino acids, cysteine and phenylalanine included. Only CDR3 DNA remains: 36 bases, in frame from the first base. The germline V gene (reference sequence) yields GTSNPN for CDR1 and SVGIG for CDR2.